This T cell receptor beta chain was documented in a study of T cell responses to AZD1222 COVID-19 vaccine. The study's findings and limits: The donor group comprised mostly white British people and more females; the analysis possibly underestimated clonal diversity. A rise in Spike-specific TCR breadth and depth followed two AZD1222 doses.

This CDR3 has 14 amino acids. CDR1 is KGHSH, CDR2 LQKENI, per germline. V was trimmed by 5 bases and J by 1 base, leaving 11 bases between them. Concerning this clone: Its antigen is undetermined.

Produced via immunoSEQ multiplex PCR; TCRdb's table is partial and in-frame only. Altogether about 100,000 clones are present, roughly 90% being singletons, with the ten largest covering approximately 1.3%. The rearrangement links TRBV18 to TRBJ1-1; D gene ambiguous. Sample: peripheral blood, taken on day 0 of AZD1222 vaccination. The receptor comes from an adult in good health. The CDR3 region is CASSSKRENTEAFF. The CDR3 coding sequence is TGTGCCAGCTCATCGAAAAGGGAGAACACTGAAGCTTTCTTT.